The clone carrying this T cell receptor (beta chain) was counted a single time. Original data processing: Amplification of reference gene primers provided the estimated nucleated cell counts. The data were produced by immunoSEQ multiplex PCR, yet TCRdb's version contains in-frame clones alone and is incomplete. V and J calls plus clone size are reproduced from that table; the DNA served to infer D and trimming. Here the sample spans about 480,000 clones, roughly 89% being singletons. This entry belongs to a study of blood T cell repertoires in COVID-19. The overall study: Material from acute and convalescent COVID-19 was sourced from the United States, Italy and Spain. Nucleic acid was either cDNA or gDNA, and it came from T cells, B-cell-depleted T cells, or PBMCs.

The Seattle patients joined while their infection was active and were tracked longitudinally afterward. The CDR3 has 14 residues. The germline gives CDR1 SGHRS, CDR2 YFSETQ. V lost 4 bases and J lost 4, with 9 bases in between. This clonotype was sampled from a man in his late teens or twenties with COVID-19, enrolled during active disease. The gene calls are TRBV5-1 and TRBJ1-6, with a possible D match to TRBD1 (6 bases). Sequences were obtained from peripheral blood. CDR3 sequence reads: CASSRDTYNSPLHF. CDR3 DNA sequence: TGCGCCAGCAGCCGGGACACATATAATTCACCCCTCCACTTT.